The 23 T cell receptor beta chains below all came from one sample that was sequenced in a study of spatial heterogeneity in lung cancer. TCRdb processed the 5' RACE reads anew with MiXCR; each CDR3 protein has one entry. This sample has approximately 50,000 distinct CDR3 sequences; 7.4% occur once, and the top ten carry over 30%. Time point of the sample: blood at routine non-recurrence follow-up after resection. Extraction of whole RNA from tumor, nontumor lung or frozen PBMC preceded unsorted sequencing. Sequencing used PBMCs, obtained at follow-up. These TCRs come from a female donor with early-stage non-small cell lung cancer.

This clonotype was counted only a few times. The gene calls are TRBV23-1 and TRBJ2-2, with 8 bases matching TRBD1. TRBV23-1 is an open reading frame, and its role is uncertain. The CDR3 totals 16 residues. The V gene end was trimmed by 1 base and the J gene end by 6 bases; junction bases not matched to a gene: 7. The chain's CDR3 is CASSQWGQEISGELFF. The CDR3 bases are TGCGCCAGCAGTCAATGGGGACAGGAGATCTCCGGGGAGCTGTTTTTT.

This clonotype was counted only a few times. The CDR3 region is CASSLLANTGELFF. Written as DNA, the CDR3 is TGCGCCAGCAGCTTACTAGCGAACACCGGGGAGCTGTTTTTT. The chain has TRBV5-1 and TRBJ2-2; tentatively, D is TRBD2 (5 bases). Trimming shortened V by 2 bases and J by 0 bases, and 5 bases separated the two germline ends. CDR1 is SGHRS and CDR2 is YFSETQ in the germline V gene. The CDR3 totals 14 residues.

There are many counts of this clonotype. V and J are TRBV18 and TRBJ2-1; weak D call: TRBD1 (5 bases). The CDR3 covers 12 residues. Germline assignment: CDR1 KGHSH and CDR2 LQKENI. The V and J ends lost 4 bases and 9 bases respectively, with 10 bases between them. The CDR3 DNA reads TGTGCCAGCTCACGTCAGGGCCCTGAGCAGTTCTTC. It translates to CASSRQGPEQFF.

The rearrangement joins TRBV18 to TRBJ2-7; unclear D gene. This CDR3 has 12 amino acids. V lost 3 bases and J 7 bases, leaving 10 bases between the germline ends. CDR1 KGHSH and CDR2 LQKENI come from the germline V gene. The CDR3 loop reads CASSPPVGEQYF. As DNA, the CDR3 is TGTGCCAGCTCACCCCCCGTAGGAGAGCAGTACTTC.

This clonotype was observed many times. The gene calls are TRBV9 and TRBJ1-6, with D maybe TRBD1 (6 bases). The V gene's germline CDR1 is SGDLS and CDR2 YYNGEE. This CDR3 has 16 residues. V lost 0 bases and J 10 bases, leaving 17 bases between the germline ends. CDR3 in DNA: TGTGCCAGCAGCGTAGGAACAGGGAAGGGGTTGTCACCCCTCCACTTT. It translates to CASSVGTGKGLSPLHF.

Many counts were recorded for this clonotype. The chain carries TRBV6-5 and TRBJ2-3; either TRBD1 or TRBD2 may fit D (5 bases each). Germline CDR1 reads MNHEY; CDR2 reads SVGAGI. Trimming removed 10 bases from V and 9 bases from J, with 14 bases in between. The CDR3 totals 11 residues. The CDR3 region has the DNA TGTGCCACCAGGGAAGGGACCACGCAGTATTTT. Its protein product is CATREGTTQYF.

The chain has TRBV2 and TRBJ1-5; no reliable D call. Between the trimmed V and J ends, which lost 5 bases and 7 bases, there was a span of 18 bases. Per the germline V gene, CDR1 is SNHLY and CDR2 is FYNNEI. This CDR3 is built from 15 residues. CDR3 sequence (DNA): TGTGCCAGCAGTCCGAAGGGATTTGGGGAGCAGCCCCAGCATTTT. Amino acid sequence: CASSPKGFGEQPQHF.

This clonotype was counted at least ten times. The gene calls are TRBV24-1 and TRBJ2-3; the D is unclear. Trimming took 8 bases from V and 2 from J, leaving 7 bases between them. In germline, CDR1 is KGHDR, CDR2 SFDVKD. This CDR3 is 12 amino acids long. The CDR3 DNA reads as TGTGCCACCACCGGAAACACAGATACGCAGTATTTT. This encodes CATTGNTDTQYF.

V and J are TRBV12-5 and TRBJ1-2, with D perhaps matching TRBD1 (6 bases). The V gene's germline CDR1 is LGHNT and CDR2 FRNRAP. Trimming stripped 6 bases from V and 4 bases from J, with 27 bases between. This CDR3 region has 18 residues. The CDR3 nucleotides are TGTGCTAGTGGCGTAACGGTCCCCGGGCCACAGGGTGGCTATGGCTACACCTTC. This codes for CASGVTVPGPQGGYGYTF.

This clonotype was found many times. CDR3 loop: CASSQSPAGAVTTDTQYF. The CDR3 coding sequence is TGTGCCAGCAGCCAATCGCCTGCAGGGGCGGTGACCACAGATACGCAGTATTTT. The V gene is TRBV4-2, the J gene TRBJ2-3, with D maybe TRBD1 (6 bases). This CDR3 contains 18 residues. Trimming removed 2 bases at V and 2 bases at J, with 20 bases between. Germline CDR1 is LGHNA and CDR2 is YNFKEQ.

CDR3 sequence reads: CASRQQGGEQYF. CDR3 coding DNA: TGTGCCAGCAGACAACAGGGGGGCGAGCAGTACTTC. The chain has TRBV6-2 or TRBV6-3 and TRBJ2-7, with 8 bases fitting TRBD1. Trimming cost V 6 bases and J 6 bases; bases outside gene matches: 4. The germline V gene encodes CDR1 MNHEY and CDR2 SVGEGT. This CDR3 spans 12 amino acids.

This clonotype was found many times. The chain recombines TRBV30 with TRBJ2-7, with TRBD1 as a possible D gene (6 bases). The V and J ends lost 2 bases and 2 bases respectively, with 10 bases between them. Looked up from germline, CDR1 is GTSNPN and CDR2 is SVGIG (reference sequence). CDR3 size: 13 residues. The CDR3 DNA follows: TGTGCCTGGAGTCCCAGGGGACCCTACGAGCAGTACTTC. Amino acid sequence: CAWSPRGPYEQYF.

This clonotype showed up just a few times. This chain's CDR3 is CATSDPSDRTDTQYF. The CDR3 bases are TGTGCCACCAGTGATCCCTCGGACCGCACAGATACGCAGTATTTT. The chain recombines TRBV24-1 with TRBJ2-3; no firm D call. The CDR3 is 15 residues long. Trimming left V 3 bases short and J 1 base short, with 10 bases between. The V gene's germline CDR1 is KGHDR and CDR2 SFDVKD.

This clonotype was counted a few times. V usage is TRBV3-1 and J usage is TRBJ2-3; D unresolved. Trimming cost V 3 bases and J 6 bases, with 16 bases left between them. Looked up from germline, CDR1 is LGHDT and CDR2 is YNNKEL (reference sequence). There are 15 residues in the CDR3. In nucleotides, the CDR3 is TGTGCCAGCAGCCAGCAACCCCGGAACATGGATACGCAGTATTTT. Amino acid sequence: CASSQQPRNMDTQYF.

This clonotype has ten or more counts. The gene calls are TRBV11-3 and TRBJ2-5; 8 positions match TRBD1. Germline CDR1 reads SGHNT; CDR2 reads YENEEA. There are 15 residues in the CDR3. Losses at the gene ends were 3 bases for V and 5 bases for J; bases not matched to a gene: 8. The CDR3 protein is CASSFETGEGETQYF. CDR3 nucleotides: TGTGCCAGCAGCTTTGAGACAGGGGAAGGGGAGACCCAGTACTTC.

This clonotype showed up just a few times. The V gene is TRBV7-8, the J gene TRBJ1-5; TRBD1 matches at 7 bases. Germline V gene data show CDR1 as SGHVS and CDR2 as FQNEAQ. The CDR3 is 15 amino acids. Trimming removed 4 bases from V and 5 bases from J; junction bases left unmatched: 8. The CDR3 bases are TGTGCCAGCAGCTCCGCCGTCAGGGGGGATCAGCCCCAGCATTTT. Translation gives CASSSAVRGDQPQHF.

The chain combines TRBV20-1 with TRBJ1-4; unclear D gene. The CDR3 is 13 amino acids. V dropped 1 base and J dropped 1 base, with 4 bases sitting between them. Germline CDR1 is DFQATT and CDR2 is SNEGSKA (reference sequence). The CDR3: CSARGGTNEKLFF. For the CDR3, the DNA is TGCAGTGCTAGAGGGGGAACTAATGAAAAACTGTTTTTT.

Ten or more counts support this clonotype. The genes are TRBV11-2 and TRBJ2-7; D tentatively reads TRBD1 or TRBD2 (5 bases each). Germline values: CDR1 SGHAT, CDR2 FQNNGV. V shed 1 base and J shed 6 bases, with 13 bases lying between them. CDR3 length: 14 residues. Written as DNA, the CDR3 is TGTGCCAGCAGCTTAGGCCCCGGGGCACCCGAGCAGTACTTC. Translating it yields CASSLGPGAPEQYF.

This clonotype was recorded a few times. V usage is TRBV5-8 and J usage is TRBJ2-7; tentatively, D is TRBD1 (5 bases). Germline assignment: CDR1 SGHTS and CDR2 YDEGEE. The V gene lost 0 bases and the J gene lost 5 bases, with 15 bases spanning the gap. The length of the CDR3 is 15 residues. The CDR3 nucleotides read TGTGCCAGCAGCTTGGTAGGGGTTGGCGGAGACGAGCAGTACTTC. It is translated as CASSLVGVGGDEQYF.

This clonotype was counted only a few times. V gene TRBV29-1 combines with J gene TRBJ1-5; no definite D call. Germline CDR1 SQVTM, CDR2 ANQGSEA. V lost 3 bases, J lost 7 bases, and 10 bases lay in between. The CDR3 consists of 12 residues. The CDR3 here is CSVDHWGQPQHF. DNA for the CDR3: TGCAGCGTTGACCACTGGGGACAGCCCCAGCATTTT.

This clonotype was counted ten times or more. V and J are TRBV7-8 and TRBJ1-4; D is perhaps TRBD1 (5 bases). This CDR3 contains 14 residues. CDR1 is SGHVS and CDR2 is FQNEAQ in the germline V gene. V gave up 6 bases and J gave up 2 bases, with 10 bases separating them. CDR3 in DNA: TGTGCCAGCAGTCCTAGGGACACTAATGAAAAACTGTTTTTT. Translated: CASSPRDTNEKLFF.

The table lists this clonotype with many counts. This sequence joins TRBV7-2 and TRBJ2-3, with D perhaps TRBD2 (5 bases). Trimming removed 1 base from V and 1 base from J, with 6 bases in between. The CDR3 loop spans 14 amino acids. Germline assignment: CDR1 SGHTA and CDR2 FQGNSA. In DNA, the CDR3 is TGTGCCAGCAGCTTAGGAGCGGGCACAGATACGCAGTATTTT. Residues: CASSLGAGTDTQYF.

This clonotype was seen a few times. J is TRBJ2-5 and V is TRBV7-3, with D perhaps being TRBD1 or TRBD2 (5 bases each). Germline V CDR1 and CDR2: SGHTA, FQGTGA. V lost 1 base and J 7 bases, leaving 22 bases between the germline ends. This CDR3 region has 17 residues. The CDR3 nucleotides read TGTGCCAGCAGCTTAAGAGCCGGGACGTCGGGTCGGGGGACCCAGTACTTC. Translation gives CASSLRAGTSGRGTQYF.